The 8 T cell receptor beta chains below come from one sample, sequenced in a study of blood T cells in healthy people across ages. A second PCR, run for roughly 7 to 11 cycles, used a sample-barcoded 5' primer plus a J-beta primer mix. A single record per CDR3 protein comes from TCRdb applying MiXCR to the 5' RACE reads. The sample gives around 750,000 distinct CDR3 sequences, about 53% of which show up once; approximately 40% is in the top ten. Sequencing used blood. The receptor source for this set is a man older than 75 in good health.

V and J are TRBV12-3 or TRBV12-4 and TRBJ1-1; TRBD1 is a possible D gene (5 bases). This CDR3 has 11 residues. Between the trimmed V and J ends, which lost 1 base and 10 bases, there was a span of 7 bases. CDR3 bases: TGTGCCAGCAGTTTAGGACAGCTAGCTTTCTTT. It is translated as CASSLGQLAFF.

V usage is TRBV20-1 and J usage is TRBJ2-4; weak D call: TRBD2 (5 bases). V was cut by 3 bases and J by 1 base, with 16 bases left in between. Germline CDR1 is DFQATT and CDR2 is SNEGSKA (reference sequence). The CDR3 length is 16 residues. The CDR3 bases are TGCAGTGCTAGTCCTAGGCGGGCCGGGGCCAAAAACATTCAGTACTTC. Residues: CSASPRRAGAKNIQYF.

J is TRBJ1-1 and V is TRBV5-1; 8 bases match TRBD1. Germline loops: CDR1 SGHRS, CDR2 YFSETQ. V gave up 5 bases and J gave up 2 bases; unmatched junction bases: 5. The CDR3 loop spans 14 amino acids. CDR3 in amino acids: CASSEDRDNTEAFF. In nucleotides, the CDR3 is TGCGCCAGCAGTGAGGACAGGGACAACACTGAAGCTTTCTTT. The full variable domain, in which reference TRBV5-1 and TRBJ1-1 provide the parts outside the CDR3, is KAGVTQTPRYLIKTRGQQVTLSCSPISGHRSVSWYQQTPGQGLQFLFEYFSETQRNKGNFPGRFSGRQFSNSRSEMNVSTLELGDSALYLCASSEDRDNTEAFFGQGTRLTVV.

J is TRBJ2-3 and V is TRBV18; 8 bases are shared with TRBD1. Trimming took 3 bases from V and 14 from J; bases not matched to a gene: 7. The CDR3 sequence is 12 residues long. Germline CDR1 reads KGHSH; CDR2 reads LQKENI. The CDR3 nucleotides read TGTGCCAGCTCACCTGACAGGGGATACGCGTATTTT. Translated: CASSPDRGYAYF.

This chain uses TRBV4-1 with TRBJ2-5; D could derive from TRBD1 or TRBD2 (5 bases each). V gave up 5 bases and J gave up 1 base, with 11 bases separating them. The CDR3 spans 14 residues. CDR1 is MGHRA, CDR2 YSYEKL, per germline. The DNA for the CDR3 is TGCGCCAGCAGCTCTCACGGGACCCAAGAGACCCAGTACTTC. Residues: CASSSHGTQETQYF.

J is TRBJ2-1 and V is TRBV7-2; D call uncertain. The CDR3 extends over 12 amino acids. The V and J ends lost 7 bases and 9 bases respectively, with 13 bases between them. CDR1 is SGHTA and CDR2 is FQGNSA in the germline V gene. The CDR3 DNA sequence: TGTGCCAGCAACCTGATTAGGACTGAGCAGTTCTTC. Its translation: CASNLIRTEQFF. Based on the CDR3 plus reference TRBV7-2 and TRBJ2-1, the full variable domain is GAGVSQSPSNKVTEKGKDVELRCDPISGHTALYWYRQSLGQGLEFLIYFQGNSAPDKSGLPSDRFSAERTGGSVSTLTIQRTQQEDSAVYLCASNLIRTEQFFGPGTRLTVL.

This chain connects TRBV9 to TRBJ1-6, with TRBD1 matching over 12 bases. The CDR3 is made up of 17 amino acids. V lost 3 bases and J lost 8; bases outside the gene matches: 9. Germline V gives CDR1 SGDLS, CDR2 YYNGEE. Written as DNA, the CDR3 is TGTGCCAGCAGCGACAGCGGGACAGGGGGCGATTATTCACCCCTCCACTTT. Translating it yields CASSDSGTGGDYSPLHF.

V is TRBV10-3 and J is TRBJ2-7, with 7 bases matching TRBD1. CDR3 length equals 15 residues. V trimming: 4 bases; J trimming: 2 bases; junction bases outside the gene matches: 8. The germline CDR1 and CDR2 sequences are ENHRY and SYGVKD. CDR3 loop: CAISVGQAGTYEQYF. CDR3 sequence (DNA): TGTGCCATCAGTGTAGGACAGGCCGGTACCTACGAGCAGTACTTC.